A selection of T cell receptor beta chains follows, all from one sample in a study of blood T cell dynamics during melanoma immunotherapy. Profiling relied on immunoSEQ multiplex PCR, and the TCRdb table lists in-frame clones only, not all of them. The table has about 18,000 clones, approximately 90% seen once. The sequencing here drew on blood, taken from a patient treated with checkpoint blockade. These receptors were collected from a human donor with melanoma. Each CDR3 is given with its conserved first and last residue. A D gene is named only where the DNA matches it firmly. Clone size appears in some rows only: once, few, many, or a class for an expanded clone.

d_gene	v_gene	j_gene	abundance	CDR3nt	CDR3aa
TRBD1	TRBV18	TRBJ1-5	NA	TGTGCCAGCTCACTAAAACAGGGGGAGAATCAGCCCCAGCATTTT	CASSLKQGENQPQHF
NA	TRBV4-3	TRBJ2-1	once	TGCGCCAGCAGCCAAGAGGACTACAATGAGCAGTTCTTC	CASSQEDYNEQFF
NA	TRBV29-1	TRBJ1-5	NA	TGCAGCGTGGCACCGGGGGCCGATCAGCCCCAGCATTTT	CSVAPGADQPQHF
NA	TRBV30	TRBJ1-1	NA	TGTACCTGGAGTCCGCTCTACGACACTGAAGCTTTCTTT	CTWSPLYDTEAFF
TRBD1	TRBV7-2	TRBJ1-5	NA	TGTGCCAGCAGCCCCCCGGGACAGGCCAATCAGCCCCAGCATTTT	CASSPPGQANQPQHF
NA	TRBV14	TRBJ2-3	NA	TGTGCCAGCAGCCAAGAGTTGGTGAGGGGGGCAGATACGCAGTATTTT	CASSQELVRGADTQYF
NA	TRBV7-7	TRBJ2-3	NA	TGTGCTAGCAGCTTAAGTCCCCGGGCCACAGATACGCAGTATTTT	CASSLSPRATDTQYF
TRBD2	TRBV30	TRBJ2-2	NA	TGTGCCTGGAGGCTAGCGGGGGGGCCAGCCGGGGAGCTGTTTTTT	CAWRLAGGPAGELFF
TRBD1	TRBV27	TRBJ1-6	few	TGTGCCAGCAACCCGGACAGGGGGCCGTATAATTCACCCCTCCACTTT	CASNPDRGPYNSPLHF
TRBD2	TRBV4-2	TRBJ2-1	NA	TGTGCCAGCAGCCAAGATGGTAGCGGGGGGGCTTGGAATGAGCAGTTCTTC	CASSQDGSGGAWNEQFF
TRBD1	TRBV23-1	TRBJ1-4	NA	TGCGCCAGCAGTCGAAGAACAGGGGAATGGGAAAAACTGTTTTTT	CASSRRTGEWEKLFF
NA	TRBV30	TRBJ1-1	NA	TGTGCCTGGGGGAGGGGGTATACTGAAGCTTTCTTT	CAWGRGYTEAFF
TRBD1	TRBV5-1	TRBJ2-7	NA	TGCGCCAGCAGCCCCCGCGGACAGGCTGGCCCCTACGAGCAGTACTTC	CASSPRGQAGPYEQYF
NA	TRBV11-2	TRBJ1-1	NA	TGTGCCAGCAGCTTTACGGGGAACACTGAAGCTTTCTTT	CASSFTGNTEAFF
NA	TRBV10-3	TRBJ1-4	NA	TGTGCCATCAGTGACAGGGTAACAACTAATGAAAAACTGTTTTTT	CAISDRVTTNEKLFF
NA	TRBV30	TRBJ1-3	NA	TGTGCCTGGAGTGTTGGTAACACCATATATTTT	CAWSVGNTIYF
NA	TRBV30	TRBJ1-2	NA	TGTGCCTGGAGTGAGGGCAGAAACTATGGCTACACCTTC	CAWSEGRNYGYTF
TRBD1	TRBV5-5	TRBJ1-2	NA	TGTGCCAGCAGCTCCGACAGGGAAAGCTACACCTTC	CASSSDRESYTF
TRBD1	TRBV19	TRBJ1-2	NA	TGTGCCAGTAGTATAGATGCCCCTCTCACAGGGGGCACGTCGTATGGCTACACCTTC	CASSIDAPLTGGTSYGYTF
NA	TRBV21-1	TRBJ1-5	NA	TGTGCCAGCAGCAAAGGTGAGGGCAACGGTCAGCCCCAGCATTTT	CASSKGEGNGQPQHF
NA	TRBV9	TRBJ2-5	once	TGTGCCAGCAGCTCCCGGGGCCACCAAGAGACCCAGTACTTC	CASSSRGHQETQYF
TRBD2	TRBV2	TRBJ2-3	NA	TGTGCCAGCATGCTAGCGGGGACCACAGATACGCAGTATTTT	CASMLAGTTDTQYF
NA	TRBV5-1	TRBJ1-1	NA	TGCGCCAGCAGCTTGGGGTGGACAGCCATGAACACTGAAGCTTTCTTT	CASSLGWTAMNTEAFF
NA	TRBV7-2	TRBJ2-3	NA	TGTGCCAGCAGCTCATTAGGACGGACAGTGGGAACAGATACGCAGTATTTT	CASSSLGRTVGTDTQYF
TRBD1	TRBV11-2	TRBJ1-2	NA	TGTGCCAGCAGCTTAGACAGGGGGTCTAACTATGGCTACACCTTC	CASSLDRGSNYGYTF
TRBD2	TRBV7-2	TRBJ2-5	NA	TGTGCCAGCAGCAAGGGACTAGCGGGGGGGCGGGAGACCCAGTACTTC	CASSKGLAGGRETQYF
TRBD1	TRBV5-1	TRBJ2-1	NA	TGCGCCAGCAGCACGCTCCCGGGACAGCACAATGAGCAGTTCTTC	CASSTLPGQHNEQFF
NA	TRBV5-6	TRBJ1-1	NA	TGTGCCAGCAGCTTAGTCGATAACACTGAAGCTTTCTTT	CASSLVDNTEAFF
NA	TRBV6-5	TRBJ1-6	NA	TGTGCCAGCAGTTACCGAAATTACAGGGCCCCCTCACCCCTCCACTTT	CASSYRNYRAPSPLHF
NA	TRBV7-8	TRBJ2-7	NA	TGTGCCAGCAGCTTAGCGGGCAGGGGTTACGAGCAGTACTTC	CASSLAGRGYEQYF
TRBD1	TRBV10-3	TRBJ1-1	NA	TGTGCCATCACTTCCGACAGGGGGGACTTGAGCACTGAAGCTTTCTTT	CAITSDRGDLSTEAFF
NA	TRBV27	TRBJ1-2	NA	TGTGCCAGCAGTCCAACACTAGGTGGCTACACCTTC	CASSPTLGGYTF
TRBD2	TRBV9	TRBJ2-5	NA	TGTGCCAGCAGCGTACGAGGGACTAGCTCTCTGGAGACCCAGTACTTC	CASSVRGTSSLETQYF
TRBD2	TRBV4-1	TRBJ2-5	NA	TGCGCCAGCAGCCAAGAGAAGACTAGCGGGAGGCGACAAGAGACCCAGTACTTC	CASSQEKTSGRRQETQYF
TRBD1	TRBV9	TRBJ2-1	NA	TGTGCCAGCAGCGCGGTGAGAGGACAGGACCTCCTAGTCTCCTACAATGAGCAGTTCTTC	CASSAVRGQDLLVSYNEQFF
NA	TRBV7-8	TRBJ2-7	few	TGTGCCAGCAGCTTAAGTTCACCCTCCTACGAGCAGTACTTC	CASSLSSPSYEQYF
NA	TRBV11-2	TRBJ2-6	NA	TGTGCCAGCAGCCCCGCTTCCGGGGCCAACGTCCTGACTTTC	CASSPASGANVLTF
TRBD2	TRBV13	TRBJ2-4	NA	TGTGCCAGCACCGCCGCGGGGGAAAACATTCAGTACTTC	CASTAAGENIQYF
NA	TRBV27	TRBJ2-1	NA	TGTGCCAGCAGTTTGCAGGATCTGAATGAGCAGTTCTTC	CASSLQDLNEQFF
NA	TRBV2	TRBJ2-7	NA	TGTGCCAGCACCCCTGCCTACGAGCAGTACTTC	CASTPAYEQYF
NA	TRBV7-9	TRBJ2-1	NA	TGTGCCAGCAGCCAGGGTCGACTTGATAACAATGAGCAGTTCTTC	CASSQGRLDNNEQFF
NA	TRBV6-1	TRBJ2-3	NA	TGTGCCAGCAGTGATCCCAGCACAGATACGCAGTATTTT	CASSDPSTDTQYF
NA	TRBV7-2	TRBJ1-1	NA	TGTGCCAGCAGCTTAAGTCGGCGGGCAGGGGAGAACACTGAAGCTTTCTTT	CASSLSRRAGENTEAFF
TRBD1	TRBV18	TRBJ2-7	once	TGTGCCAGCTCACCACCCCGCCGGGGGACAGGGAACGACGAGCAGTACTTC	CASSPPRRGTGNDEQYF
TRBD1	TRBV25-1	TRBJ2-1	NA	TGTGCCAGCAGTGAGTGGGACAGGGGGCGAGATGAGCAGTTCTTC	CASSEWDRGRDEQFF
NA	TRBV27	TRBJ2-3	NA	TGTGCCAGCAGCTCGGGGCGGCGGAGCACAGATACGCAGTATTTT	CASSSGRRSTDTQYF
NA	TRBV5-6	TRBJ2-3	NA	TGTGCCAGCAGCTCCCAGGGCACAGATACGCAGTATTTT	CASSSQGTDTQYF
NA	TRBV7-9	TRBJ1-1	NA	TGTGCCAGCAGCTCCCCCCGGGGCATGAACACTGAAGCTTTCTTT	CASSSPRGMNTEAFF
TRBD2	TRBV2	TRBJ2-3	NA	TGTGCCAGCAGGGCCCGACTAGCGGGCACAGATACGCAGTATTTT	CASRARLAGTDTQYF
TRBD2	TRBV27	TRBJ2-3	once	TGTGCCAGCAGTTTGCGGCGGGGGGGCGACAGGAGCACAGATACGCAGTATTTT	CASSLRRGGDRSTDTQYF
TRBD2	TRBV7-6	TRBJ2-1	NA	TGTGCCAGCAGCCACCGCAGCGGGGGGTGGGATGAGCAGTTCTTC	CASSHRSGGWDEQFF
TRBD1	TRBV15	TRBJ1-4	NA	TGTGCCACCAGCAGAGACAGGGGGTCCAATGAAAAACTGTTTTTT	CATSRDRGSNEKLFF
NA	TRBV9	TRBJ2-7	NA	TGTGCCAGCAGCGCAAGGGGTATTGGTGACGAGCAGTACTTC	CASSARGIGDEQYF
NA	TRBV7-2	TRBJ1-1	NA	TGTGCCAGCAGCTTCCACCGGGACACTGAAGCTTTCTTT	CASSFHRDTEAFF
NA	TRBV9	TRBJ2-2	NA	TGTGCCAGCAGCGTAGGGGAACTCGGGGAGCTGTTTTTT	CASSVGELGELFF